The rows below give T cell receptor beta chains drawn from one sample of a study of blood T cells in healthy people across ages. TCRdb processed the 5' RACE reads anew with MiXCR; each CDR3 protein has one entry. There are around 780,000 distinct CDR3 sequences in the sample; about a quarter occur only once, and under 3% lies in the top ten. These data are also associated with another study on T cells of mothers and their children.

The material sequenced was blood. These receptors came from a boy younger than 18 in good health. The CDR3 runs from the conserved cysteine through the conserved F or W. D genes are given only for firm matches. Only part of the rows carry a size: once, few, many, or a class if the clone is expanded.

v_call,j_call,clone_size,d_call,cdr3_aa,cdr3_nt
TRBV27,TRBJ2-7,NA,TRBD1,CTSSLGTGVEQYF,TGTACCAGCAGTTTAGGGACAGGAGTCGAGCAGTACTTC
TRBV3-1,TRBJ2-1,few,NA,CASSLPDQYNEQFF,TGTGCCAGCAGCCTACCGGACCAATACAATGAGCAGTTCTTC
TRBV5-1,TRBJ2-7,NA,TRBD1,CASSVGDSLYEQYF,TGCGCCAGCAGCGTTGGGGACAGCCTCTACGAGCAGTACTTC
TRBV5-4,TRBJ2-5,NA,NA,CASSLMVGEETQYF,TGTGCCAGCAGCTTGATGGTAGGGGAGGAGACCCAGTACTTC
TRBV3-1,TRBJ2-5,NA,TRBD1,CASSQPKGQQETQYF,TGTGCCAGCAGCCAACCAAAGGGACAGCAAGAGACCCAGTACTTC
TRBV4-1,TRBJ2-3,few,TRBD2,CASSTRTSGGSDTQYF,TGCGCCAGCAGCACGAGGACTAGCGGGGGTTCAGATACGCAGTATTTT
TRBV9,TRBJ2-7,few,TRBD1,CASGVQGSPYEAQYF,TGTGCCAGCGGAGTACAGGGGTCCCCTTACGAGGCGCAGTACTTC
TRBV29-1,TRBJ2-7,few,NA,CSAFQGPHEQYF,TGCAGCGCCTTCCAGGGTCCCCACGAGCAGTACTTC
TRBV28,TRBJ2-7,few,NA,CASRGFGSYEQYF,TGTGCCAGCAGGGGATTCGGTTCCTACGAGCAGTACTTC
TRBV29-1,TRBJ1-2,NA,NA,CSVGRIESDPYTF,TGCAGCGTCGGCAGGATCGAATCGGACCCCTACACCTTC
TRBV28,TRBJ1-4,NA,TRBD1,CASSFRGQGHEKLFF,TGTGCCAGCAGTTTCCGCGGACAGGGCCATGAAAAACTGTTTTTT
TRBV7-3,TRBJ2-1,NA,TRBD2,CASSPHYLAGRDNEQFF,TGTGCCAGCAGCCCGCACTACCTAGCGGGGAGAGACAATGAGCAGTTCTTC
TRBV4-2,TRBJ2-3,NA,NA,CASSQERKDTQYF,TGTGCCAGCAGCCAAGAAAGGAAAGATACGCAGTATTTT
TRBV20-1,TRBJ2-3,NA,NA,CSAQAVPSTDTQYF,TGCAGTGCCCAGGCGGTACCTAGCACAGATACGCAGTATTTT
TRBV25-1,TRBJ2-5,few,NA,CASKKEGEETQYF,TGTGCCAGCAAGAAAGAAGGAGAAGAGACCCAGTACTTC
TRBV5-1,TRBJ2-7,NA,TRBD1,CVSSLARGQGYNEQYF,TGCGTCAGCAGCTTGGCCCGGGGACAGGGATATAACGAGCAGTACTTC
TRBV2,TRBJ1-3,few,NA,CASSPFEGRNTIYF,TGTGCCAGCAGCCCATTCGAGGGTAGAAACACCATATATTTT
TRBV5-1,TRBJ1-3,NA,NA,CASSLDGAAFSGNTIYF,TGCGCCAGCAGCTTGGATGGGGCAGCCTTCTCTGGAAACACCATATATTTT
TRBV12-5,TRBJ1-4,NA,NA,CASGHEAVINEKLFF,TGTGCTAGTGGCCACGAGGCGGTAATTAATGAAAAACTGTTTTTT
TRBV6-5,TRBJ2-7,NA,NA,CASSRKGGALYEQYF,TGTGCCAGCAGTCGTAAGGGGGGGGCCCTGTACGAGCAGTACTTC
TRBV14,TRBJ1-2,NA,NA,CASSQDQTYGYTF,TGTGCCAGCAGCCAAGATCAGACCTATGGCTACACCTTC
TRBV20-1,TRBJ1-2,few,TRBD1,CSAHRQGNYGYTF,TGCAGTGCTCACCGACAGGGAAACTATGGCTACACCTTC
TRBV2,TRBJ2-7,NA,NA,CASSDGRWDPEQYF,TGTGCCAGCAGTGACGGCAGGTGGGATCCGGAGCAGTACTTC
TRBV4-1,TRBJ2-3,few,NA,CASGRETSDTQYF,TGCGCCAGCGGCCGAGAAACAAGCGATACGCAGTATTTT
TRBV7-9,TRBJ2-4,NA,TRBD1,CASTSPRQGKNIQYF,TGTGCCAGCACGTCCCCGAGACAGGGAAAAAACATTCAGTACTTC
TRBV12-3/TRBV12-4,TRBJ1-2,NA,TRBD1,CASRDRESFSYGYTF,TGTGCCAGCAGAGACAGGGAGAGCTTTAGCTATGGCTACACCTTC
TRBV2,TRBJ1-1,NA,NA,CASTRNSGASEAYTEAFF,TGTGCCAGCACCCGAAACTCGGGGGCTTCGGAGGCTTACACTGAAGCTTTCTTT
TRBV12-3/TRBV12-4,TRBJ2-1,NA,NA,CASSLPGNEQFF,TGTGCCAGCAGTTTACCCGGGAATGAGCAGTTCTTC
TRBV5-4,TRBJ2-5,NA,NA,CASSFGAREETQHF,TGTGCCAGCAGCTTCGGGGCCCGTGAGGAGACCCAGCACTTC
TRBV12-3/TRBV12-4,TRBJ1-2,few,NA,CASSLADRSYGYTF,TGTGCCAGCAGTTTAGCTGACAGGAGCTATGGCTACACCTTC
TRBV20-1,TRBJ2-3,NA,NA,CSGSLRKGTDTQYF,TGCAGTGGGTCCCTAAGGAAGGGCACAGATACGCAGTATTTT